The sequence of this TCR beta chain was determined in a study of OX40 agonist ivuxolimab in advanced cancers. Overall study findings and caveats: Blood T cells, both CD4+ and CD8+, expanded clonally by week 6 at 0.1 to 3.0 mg/kg.

The CDR3 is made up of 13 amino acids. Germline V CDR1 and CDR2: MDHEN, SYDVKM. The junction had 9 bases not matched to a gene; V was cut back by 4 bases and J by 11 bases. A remark on this clone: Its antigen remains unknown.

Libraries were prepared by immunoSEQ multiplex PCR; TCRdb keeps only in-frame clonotypes and omits some of them. The sample yields fewer than 100,000 clones, approximately 89% seen once. This chain uses TRBV28 with TRBJ1-1; TRBD1 matches 8 bases. This specimen consisted of CD4+ or CD8+ T cells sorted from blood, obtained in a trial of the OX40 agonist ivuxolimab. The clonotype was recovered from an adult with an advanced solid tumor such as melanoma, head and neck, liver or kidney cancer. The CDR3 coding sequence is TGTGCCAGCAGTTCCCCGGACAGGGCGCGGGCTTTCTTT. Its protein product is CASSSPDRARAFF.